This T cell receptor beta chain is drawn from a study of cytomegalovirus exposure and HLA in healthy donors. Turning to the study itself: The roughly 100 million unique TCR beta sequences, from about 179 million T cells, were found by an earlier analysis.

The study, taken as a whole, reports: Most subjects had HLA-A and HLA-B alleles reportedly predicted accurately by TCR beta sequences. More clonal expansion characterized HLA-associated TCR beta chains than equally common others in a later analysis.

Points on this clone: Antigen: not known.

In germline, CDR1 is MDHEN, CDR2 SYDVKM. The CDR3 contains 13 residues. V gave up 2 bases and J gave up 5 bases, with 9 bases separating them. This PCR relied on a set of 60 Vbeta primers and 13 Jbeta primers. As processed by the authors: As a later analysis found, there were 82 million or so unique TCR beta chains, of which 8.5 million to 13 million were shared. The protocol was immunoSEQ multiplex PCR, while the TCRdb copy is restricted to in-frame clones and leaves out a portion. The V and J calls and clone size are taken from that table; D and trimming were inferred from the DNA. The sample holds more than 120,000 clones, roughly 74% seen once.

This rearrangement joins TRBV28 to TRBJ2-5, with D possibly matching TRBD2 (6 bases). The sequence came from a woman in her 40s in good health and CMV-seropositive. The specimen sequenced was PBMCs. The CDR3 loop is CASSLRGVETQYF. CDR3 nucleotide sequence: TGTGCCAGCAGTTTACGCGGGGTCGAGACCCAGTACTTC.